The 23 T cell receptor beta chains presented below share a single source sample, sequenced in a study of T cell responses to AZD1222 COVID-19 vaccine. Clones were sequenced by immunoSEQ multiplex PCR, and TCRdb holds only the in-frame ones, with some missing. The sample records around 130,000 clones, more than 80% being singletons. The material sequenced was peripheral blood, taken 28 days after the second dose of the MenACWY control vaccine. The receptors were sampled from an adult who received the MenACWY meningococcal vaccine as a control.

The chain employs TRBV9 and TRBJ2-3, with 8 bases fitting TRBD2. J gave up 1 base and V 4 bases, and 8 bases lay outside the gene matches. The CDR3 runs to 16 residues. Germline V gene sequence: CDR1 SGDLS, CDR2 YYNGEE. The CDR3 DNA reads TGTGCCAGCAGCTCCCTAATGGGACTAGGCACAGATACGCAGTATTTT. This codes for CASSSLMGLGTDTQYF.

V and J are TRBV20-1 and TRBJ2-5, with unresolved D. There are 11 residues in the CDR3. The V gene lost 0 bases and the J gene lost 14 bases, with 13 bases spanning the gap. From germline, CDR1 is DFQATT and CDR2 SNEGSKA (reference sequence). The CDR3 DNA reads TGCAGTGCTAGAGATCAACTGAAAGGCTACTTC. It encodes CSARDQLKGYF.

V gene TRBV20-1 combines with J gene TRBJ1-1; possibly TRBD1 for D (5 bases). Per germline, CDR1 DFQATT and CDR2 SNEGSKA (reference sequence). The CDR3 consists of 11 residues. CDR3 amino acids: CRGPANTEAFF. For the CDR3, the DNA is TGCAGGGGGCCCGCCAACACTGAAGCTTTCTTT.

The genes are TRBV14 and TRBJ2-3; tentatively, D is TRBD1 (5 bases). Germline V CDR1 and CDR2: SGHDN, FVKESK. This CDR3 has 16 residues. V dropped 1 base and J dropped 7 bases, with 18 bases sitting between them. CDR3 nucleotides: TGTGCCAGCAGCCAAGCCCTCCATGGGGCCGTGTATACGCAGTATTTT. Translated: CASSQALHGAVYTQYF.

Concerning this clone itself: At one end, the junction sequence differs from germline, possibly due to a read error. The V call is TRBV20-1, the J call TRBJ2-1; no clear D gene. The length of the CDR3 is 14 residues. Germline V CDR1 and CDR2: DFQATT, SNEGSKA (reference sequence). CDR3 loop: CSASRAQNYDEQFF. CDR3 coding DNA: TGCAGTGCTAGTCGAGCCCAAAACTACGATGAGCAGTTCTTC.

This clone was observed a single time. This rearrangement joins TRBV10-1 to TRBJ2-3; no firm D call. Looked up from germline, CDR1 is WNHNN and CDR2 is SYGVQD (reference sequence). Trimming left V 4 bases short and J 5 bases short, with 10 bases between. CDR3 length equals 13 residues. CDR3 in amino acids: CASSGLAEDTQYF. The CDR3 region has the DNA TGCGCCAGCAGTGGATTGGCGGAAGATACGCAGTATTTT.

The V call is TRBV9, the J call TRBJ1-3; 7 bases are shared with TRBD1. Germline lookup yields CDR1 SGDLS and CDR2 YYNGEE. This CDR3 spans 15 amino acids. V shed 0 bases and J 2 bases; nucleotides not matched to a gene: 2. DNA of the CDR3: TGTGCCAGCAGCGTAGAGGGACAGACTGGAAACACCATATATTTT. Encoded protein: CASSVEGQTGNTIYF.

The V call is TRBV7-2, the J call TRBJ1-2; TRBD1 is a possible D gene (6 bases). Germline V gene lookup returns CDR1 SGHTA and CDR2 FQGNSA. V lost 1 base and J lost 6, with 9 bases in between. The CDR3 is 13 residues long. The CDR3 nucleotides are TGTGCCAGCAGCTTAGACTACAGGGATGGCTACACCTTC. Protein sequence: CASSLDYRDGYTF.

The chain employs TRBV28 and TRBJ2-3, with D uncertain. CDR3 length equals 13 residues. Trimming removed 3 bases from V and 4 bases from J, with 8 bases in between. Germline-derived CDR1 and CDR2 are MDHEN and SYDVKM. As DNA, the CDR3 is TGTGCCAGCAGTTTTATGTCCCCAGATACGCAGTATTTT. It translates to CASSFMSPDTQYF.

V is TRBV27 and J is TRBJ2-2; D perhaps matches TRBD2 (6 bases). Germline V CDR1 and CDR2: MNHEY, SMNVEV (reference sequence). The CDR3 is made up of 14 amino acids. V shed 6 bases and J shed 5 bases, with 13 bases lying between them. CDR3 residues: CASRIARETGELFF. The CDR3 DNA follows: TGTGCCAGCAGGATAGCACGGGAGACCGGGGAGCTGTTTTTT.

The rearrangement joins TRBV28 to TRBJ2-1; D call uncertain. Germline CDR1 reads MDHEN; CDR2 reads SYDVKM. This CDR3 is 16 amino acids long. Trimming removed 5 bases at V and 5 bases at J, with 19 bases between. The CDR3, as DNA: TGTGCCAGCAGTCCCTCGGGTGCCCCTAAAAACAATGAGCAGTTCTTC. Translated: CASSPSGAPKNNEQFF.

The chain carries TRBV28 and TRBJ1-3; no clear D gene. CDR1 is MDHEN, CDR2 SYDVKM, per germline. The CDR3 has 14 amino acids. Deletions cut 1 base from V and 0 bases from J, with 4 bases between. The CDR3 spells CASSLSSSGNTIYF. The CDR3 nucleotides are TGTGCCAGCAGTTTATCCTCCTCTGGAAACACCATATATTTT.

This clone has only one observation. V is TRBV18 and J is TRBJ1-3, with D possibly TRBD1 on 6 matching bases. Trimming took off 8 bases at V and 0 bases at J, with 14 bases between the two ends. Germline-derived CDR1 and CDR2 are KGHSH and LQKENI. The CDR3 totals 15 residues. CDR3 coding DNA: TGTGCCAGCGGAGACAGGTTCGTCTCTGGAAACACCATATATTTT. Its translation is CASGDRFVSGNTIYF.

The gene calls are TRBV28 and TRBJ1-3; no definite D call. Germline CDR1 MDHEN, CDR2 SYDVKM. The CDR3 sequence is 15 residues long. V was shortened by 7 bases and J by 4 bases, with 17 bases between the two germline ends. The CDR3 reads CASKTPMALGNTIYF. The DNA for the CDR3 is TGTGCCAGCAAAACCCCGATGGCTCTGGGAAACACCATATATTTT.

This clone was counted once. The CDR3 is CASSLHRDRSSGNTIYF. In DNA, the CDR3 is TGTGCCAGCAGCCTACACCGGGACAGGAGCTCTGGAAACACCATATATTTT. V usage is TRBV7-9 and J usage is TRBJ1-3, with 8 bases identical to TRBD1. The V segment lost 5 bases and the J segment 0 bases; nucleotides outside the gene matches: 9. The CDR3 runs 17 residues. Looked up from germline, CDR1 is SEHNR and CDR2 is FQNEAQ (reference sequence).

This clone was seen a single time. The chain couples TRBV6-2 or TRBV6-3 to TRBJ2-7, with D uncertain. The CDR3 has 13 amino acids. Germline CDR1 reads MNHEY; CDR2 reads SVGEGT. V gave up 5 bases and J gave up 3 bases, with 11 bases separating them. The CDR3: CASSDWRFYEQYV. CDR3 nucleotide sequence: TGTGCCAGCAGTGATTGGCGGTTCTACGAGCAGTACGTC.

This clone was detected once. The chain employs TRBV18 and TRBJ1-2; TRBD1 might be the D (6 bases). V gave up 4 bases and J gave up 2 bases, with 11 bases separating them. CDR3 length: 14 residues. Germline lookup yields CDR1 KGHSH and CDR2 LQKENI. The CDR3 region is CASSRAGANYGYTF. The CDR3 DNA sequence: TGTGCCAGCTCACGTGCAGGGGCAAACTATGGCTACACCTTC.

The rearrangement uses TRBV2 and TRBJ1-6; D perhaps matches TRBD1 (5 bases). Germline lookup yields CDR1 SNHLY and CDR2 FYNNEI. The CDR3 length is 15 residues. The ends were cut back, 1 base at V and 3 bases at J, with 7 bases in the middle. The chain's CDR3 is CASSEGGGYNSPLHF. CDR3 in DNA: TGTGCCAGCAGTGAAGGGGGCGGCTATAATTCACCCCTCCACTTT.

The chain uses TRBV5-6 and TRBJ2-5; 12 bases agree with TRBD1. This CDR3 is built from 15 residues. V lost 4 bases and J lost 5; bases outside the gene matches: 6. CDR1 is SGHDT, CDR2 YYEEEE, per germline. The CDR3 bases are TGTGCCAGCAGCCTACCGGGACAGGGGGCCGAGACCCAGTACTTC. Encoded protein: CASSLPGQGAETQYF.

The J gene is TRBJ2-7, the V gene TRBV5-6; 7 bases are a match to TRBD2. V shed 0 bases and J 5 bases; nucleotides not matched to a gene: 5. Per germline, CDR1 SGHDT and CDR2 YYEEEE. The length of the CDR3 is 14 residues. The CDR3 spells CASSLALAPHEQYF. In DNA form, the CDR3 reads TGTGCCAGCAGCTTGGCACTAGCGCCCCACGAGCAGTACTTC.

The V and J genes are TRBV2 and TRBJ2-2; D tentatively reads TRBD1 or TRBD2 (6 bases each). From germline, CDR1 is SNHLY and CDR2 FYNNEI. Trimming pared 6 bases from V and 3 bases from J, leaving 14 bases between. The CDR3 extends over 15 amino acids. The CDR3 DNA follows: TGTGCCAGCAGAGGGGGAAGGGGGGACACCGGGGAGCTGTTTTTT. It is translated as CASRGGRGDTGELFF. The full variable domain, rest sourced from reference TRBV2 and TRBJ2-2, is EPEVTQTPSHQVTQMGQEVILRCVPISNHLYFYWYRQILGQKVEFLVSFYNNEISEKSEIFDDQFSVERPDGSNFTLKIRSTKLEDSAMYFCASRGGRGDTGELFFGEGSRLTVL.

The chain carries TRBV28 and TRBJ1-5; 7 bases fit TRBD1. Germline V gene lookup returns CDR1 MDHEN and CDR2 SYDVKM. The CDR3 is 16 residues long. Trimming at V came to 2 bases and at J to 3 bases, leaving 7 bases not matched to a gene. The CDR3 DNA is TGTGCCAGCAGTTTAAGGCAACAGGGGTTCAATCAGCCCCAGCATTTT. Its translation is CASSLRQQGFNQPQHF.

V gene TRBV5-1 combines with J gene TRBJ2-7, with 7 bases matching TRBD1. CDR1 is SGHRS, CDR2 YFSETQ, per germline. V lost 4 bases to trimming and J lost 4 bases; unmatched junction nucleotides: 11. The CDR3 sequence is 15 residues long. CDR3 sequence (DNA): TGCGCCAGCAGCATGGGAGAGACAGGGCTATACGAGCAGTACTTC. Amino acid sequence: CASSMGETGLYEQYF.